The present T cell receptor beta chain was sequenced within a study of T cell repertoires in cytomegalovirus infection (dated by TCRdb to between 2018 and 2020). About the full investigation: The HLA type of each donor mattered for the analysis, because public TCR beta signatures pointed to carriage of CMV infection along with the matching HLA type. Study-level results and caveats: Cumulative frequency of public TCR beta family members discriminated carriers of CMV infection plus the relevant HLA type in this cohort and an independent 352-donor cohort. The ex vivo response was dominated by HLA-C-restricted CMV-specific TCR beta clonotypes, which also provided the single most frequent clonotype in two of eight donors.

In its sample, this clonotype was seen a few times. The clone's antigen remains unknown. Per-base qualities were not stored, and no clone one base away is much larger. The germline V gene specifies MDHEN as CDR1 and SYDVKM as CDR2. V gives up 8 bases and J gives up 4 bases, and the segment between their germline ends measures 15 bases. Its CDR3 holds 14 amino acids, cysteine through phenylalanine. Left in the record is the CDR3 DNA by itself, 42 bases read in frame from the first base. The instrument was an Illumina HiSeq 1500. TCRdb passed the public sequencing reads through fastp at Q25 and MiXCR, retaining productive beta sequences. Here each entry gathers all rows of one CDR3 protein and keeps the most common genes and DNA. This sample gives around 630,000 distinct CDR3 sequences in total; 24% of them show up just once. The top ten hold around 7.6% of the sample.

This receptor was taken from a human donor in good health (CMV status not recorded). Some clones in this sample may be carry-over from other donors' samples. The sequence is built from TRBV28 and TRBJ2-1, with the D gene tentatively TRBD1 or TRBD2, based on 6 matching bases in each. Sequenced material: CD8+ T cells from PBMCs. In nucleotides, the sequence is TGTGCCAGCGGTTGGAGGGGGGAATACAATGAGCAGTTCTTC. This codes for CASGWRGEYNEQFF.